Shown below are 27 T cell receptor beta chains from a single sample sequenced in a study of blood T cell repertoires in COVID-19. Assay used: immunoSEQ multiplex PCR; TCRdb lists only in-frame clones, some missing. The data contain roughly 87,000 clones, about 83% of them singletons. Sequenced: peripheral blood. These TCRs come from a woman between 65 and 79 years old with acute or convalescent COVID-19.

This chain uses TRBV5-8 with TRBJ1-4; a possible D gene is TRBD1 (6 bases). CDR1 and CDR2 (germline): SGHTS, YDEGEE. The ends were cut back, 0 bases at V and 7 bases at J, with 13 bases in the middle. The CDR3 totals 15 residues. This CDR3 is CASSLDGGGSEKLFF. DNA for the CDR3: TGTGCCAGCAGCTTGGATGGGGGCGGATCTGAAAAACTGTTTTTT.

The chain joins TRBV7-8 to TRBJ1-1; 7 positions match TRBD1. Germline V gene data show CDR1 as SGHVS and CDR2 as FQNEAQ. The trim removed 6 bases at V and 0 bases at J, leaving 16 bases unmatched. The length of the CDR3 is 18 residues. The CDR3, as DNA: TGTGCCAGCAGAAAATCCCTCTGGACAGGTAGAATGAACACTGAAGCTTTCTTT. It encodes CASRKSLWTGRMNTEAFF.

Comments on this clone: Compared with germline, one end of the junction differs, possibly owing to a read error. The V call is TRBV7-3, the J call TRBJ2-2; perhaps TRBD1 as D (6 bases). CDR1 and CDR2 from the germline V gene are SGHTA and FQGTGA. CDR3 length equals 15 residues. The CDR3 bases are TGTGTCAGCAGCTTCGGCAGGGGAAGCACCGGGGAGCTGTTTTTT. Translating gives CVSSFGRGSTGELFF.

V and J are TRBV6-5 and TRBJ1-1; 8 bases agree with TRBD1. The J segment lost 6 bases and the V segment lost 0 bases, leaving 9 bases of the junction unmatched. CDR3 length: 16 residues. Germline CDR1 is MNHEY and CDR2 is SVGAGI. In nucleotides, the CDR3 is TGTGCCAGCAGTTACTCCCAACAGGGGGATCTCCCTGAAGCTTTCTTT. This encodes CASSYSQQGDLPEAFF.

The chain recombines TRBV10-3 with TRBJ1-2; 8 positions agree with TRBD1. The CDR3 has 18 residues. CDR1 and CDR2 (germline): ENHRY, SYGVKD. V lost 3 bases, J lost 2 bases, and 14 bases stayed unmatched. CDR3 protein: CAISDGWGQATSNYGYTF. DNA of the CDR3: TGTGCCATCAGTGACGGTTGGGGACAGGCGACTTCAAACTATGGCTACACCTTC.

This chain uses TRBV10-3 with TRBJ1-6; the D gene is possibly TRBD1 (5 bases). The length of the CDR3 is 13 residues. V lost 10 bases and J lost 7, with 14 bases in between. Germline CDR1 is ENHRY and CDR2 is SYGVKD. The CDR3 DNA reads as TGTGCCACGCAACAGGATCCCAATTCACCCCTCCACTTT. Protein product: CATQQDPNSPLHF.

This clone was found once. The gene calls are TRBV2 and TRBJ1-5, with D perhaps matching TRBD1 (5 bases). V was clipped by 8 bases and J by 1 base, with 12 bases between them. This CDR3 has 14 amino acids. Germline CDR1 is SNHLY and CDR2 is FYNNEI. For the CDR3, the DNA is TGTGCCAGCGAAAACCCAGGGAGCAATCAGCCCCAGCATTTT. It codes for CASENPGSNQPQHF.

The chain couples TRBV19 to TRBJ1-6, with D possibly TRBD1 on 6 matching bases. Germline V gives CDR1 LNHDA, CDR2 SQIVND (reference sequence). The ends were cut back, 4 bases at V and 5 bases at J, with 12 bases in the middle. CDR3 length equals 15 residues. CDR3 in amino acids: CASSNWGRNNSPLHF. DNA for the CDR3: TGTGCCAGTAGTAATTGGGGGCGGAATAATTCACCCCTCCACTTT.

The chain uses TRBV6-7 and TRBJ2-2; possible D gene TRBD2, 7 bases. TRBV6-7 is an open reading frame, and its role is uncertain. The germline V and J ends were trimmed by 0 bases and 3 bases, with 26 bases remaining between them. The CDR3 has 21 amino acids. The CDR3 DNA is TGTGCCAGCAGTTACTCGAAGTTGGGGGGGCGCAGAGATAGTTACACCGGGGAGCTGTTTTTT. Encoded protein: CASSYSKLGGRRDSYTGELFF.

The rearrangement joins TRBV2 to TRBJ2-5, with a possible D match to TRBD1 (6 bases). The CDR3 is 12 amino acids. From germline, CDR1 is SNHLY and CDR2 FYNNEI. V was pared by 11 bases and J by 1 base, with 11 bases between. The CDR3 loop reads CAWGQSQETQYF. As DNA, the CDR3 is TGTGCCTGGGGGCAGAGCCAAGAGACCCAGTACTTC.

CDR3 coding DNA: TGCGCCAGCAGACCCCATCTTACAGGGAAGCACACTGAAGCTTTCTTT. Its translation: CASRPHLTGKHTEAFF. The chain recombines TRBV5-1 with TRBJ1-1; perhaps TRBD1 as D (6 bases). The CDR3 runs to 16 residues. From germline, CDR1 is SGHRS and CDR2 YFSETQ. Trimming removed 5 bases from V and 3 bases from J, with 20 bases in between.

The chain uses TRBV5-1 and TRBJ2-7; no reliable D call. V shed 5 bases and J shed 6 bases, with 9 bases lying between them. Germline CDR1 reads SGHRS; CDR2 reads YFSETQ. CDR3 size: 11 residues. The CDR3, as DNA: TGCGCCAGCAGTTTGAACTCCGAGCAGTACTTC. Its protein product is CASSLNSEQYF.

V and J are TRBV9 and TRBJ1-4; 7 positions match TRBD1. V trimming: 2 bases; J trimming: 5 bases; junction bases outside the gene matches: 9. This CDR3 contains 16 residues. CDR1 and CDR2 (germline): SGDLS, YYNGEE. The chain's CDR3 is CASSVSSGTENEKLFF. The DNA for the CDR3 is TGTGCCAGCAGCGTTAGCTCCGGGACAGAGAATGAAAAACTGTTTTTT.

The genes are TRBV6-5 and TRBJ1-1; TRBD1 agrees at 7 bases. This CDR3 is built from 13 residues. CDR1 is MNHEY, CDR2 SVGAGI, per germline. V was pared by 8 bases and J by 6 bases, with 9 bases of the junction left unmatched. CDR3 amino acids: CASLRQGEAEAFF. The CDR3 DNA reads TGTGCCAGCCTGAGACAGGGAGAGGCTGAAGCTTTCTTT.

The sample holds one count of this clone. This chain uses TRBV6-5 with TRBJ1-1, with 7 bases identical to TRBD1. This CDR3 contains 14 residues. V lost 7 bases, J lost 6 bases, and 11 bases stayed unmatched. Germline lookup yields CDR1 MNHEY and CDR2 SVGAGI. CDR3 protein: CASNQGDRAAEAFF. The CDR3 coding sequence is TGTGCCAGCAATCAAGGCGACAGGGCTGCTGAAGCTTTCTTT.

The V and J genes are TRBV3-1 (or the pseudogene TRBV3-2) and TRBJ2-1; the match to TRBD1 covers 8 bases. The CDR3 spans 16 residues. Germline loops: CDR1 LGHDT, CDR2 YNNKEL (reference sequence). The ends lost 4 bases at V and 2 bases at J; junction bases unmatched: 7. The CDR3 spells CASSRTGGTTYNEQFF. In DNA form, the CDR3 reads TGTGCCAGCAGCCGCACAGGGGGAACTACCTACAATGAGCAGTTCTTC.

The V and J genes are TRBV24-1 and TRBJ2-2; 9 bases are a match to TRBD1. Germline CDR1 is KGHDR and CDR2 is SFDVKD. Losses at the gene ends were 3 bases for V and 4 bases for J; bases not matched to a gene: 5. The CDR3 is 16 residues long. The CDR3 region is CATSDITGGGTGELFF. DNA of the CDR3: TGTGCCACCAGTGATATAACAGGGGGCGGCACCGGGGAGCTGTTTTTT.

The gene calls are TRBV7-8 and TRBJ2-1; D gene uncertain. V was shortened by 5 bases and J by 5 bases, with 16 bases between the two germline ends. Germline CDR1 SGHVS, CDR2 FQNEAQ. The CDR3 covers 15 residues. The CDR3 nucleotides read TGTGCCAGCAGCCCACCAAGAGGCCGAGACAATGAGCAGTTCTTC. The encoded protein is CASSPPRGRDNEQFF.

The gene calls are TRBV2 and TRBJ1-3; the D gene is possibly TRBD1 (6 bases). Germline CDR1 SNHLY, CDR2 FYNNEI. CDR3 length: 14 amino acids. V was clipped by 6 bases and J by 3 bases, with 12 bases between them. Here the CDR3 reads CASRNTGFGNTIYF. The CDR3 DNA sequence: TGTGCCAGCAGGAACACAGGGTTTGGAAACACCATATATTTT. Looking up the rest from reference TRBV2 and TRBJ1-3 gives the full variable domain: EPEVTQTPSHQVTQMGQEVILRCVPISNHLYFYWYRQILGQKVEFLVSFYNNEISEKSEIFDDQFSVERPDGSNFTLKIRSTKLEDSAMYFCASRNTGFGNTIYFGEGSWLTVV.

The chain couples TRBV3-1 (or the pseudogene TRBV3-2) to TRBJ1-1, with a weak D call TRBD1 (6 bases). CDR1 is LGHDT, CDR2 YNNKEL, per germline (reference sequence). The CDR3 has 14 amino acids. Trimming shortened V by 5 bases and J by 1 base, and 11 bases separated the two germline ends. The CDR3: CASSLKGGNTEAFF. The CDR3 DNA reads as TGTGCCAGCAGCTTGAAAGGGGGGAACACTGAAGCTTTCTTT.

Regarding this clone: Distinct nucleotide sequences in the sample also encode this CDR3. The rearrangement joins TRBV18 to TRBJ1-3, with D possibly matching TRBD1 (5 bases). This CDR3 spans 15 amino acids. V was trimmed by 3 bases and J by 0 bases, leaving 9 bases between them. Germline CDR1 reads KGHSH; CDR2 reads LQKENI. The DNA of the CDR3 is TGTGCCAGCTCACCCCAGGGTTTCTCTGGAAACACCATATATTTT. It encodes CASSPQGFSGNTIYF. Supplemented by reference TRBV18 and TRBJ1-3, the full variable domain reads NAGVMQNPRHLVRRRGQEARLRCSPMKGHSHVYWYRQLPEEGLKFMVYLQKENIIDESGMPKERFSAEFPKEGPSILRIQQVVRGDSAAYFCASSPQGFSGNTIYFGEGSWLTVV.

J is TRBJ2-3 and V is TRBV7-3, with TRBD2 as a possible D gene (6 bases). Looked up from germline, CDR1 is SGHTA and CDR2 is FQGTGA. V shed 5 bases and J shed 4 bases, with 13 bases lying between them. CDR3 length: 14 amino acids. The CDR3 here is CASSPLAGSDTQYF. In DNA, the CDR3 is TGTGCCAGCAGCCCTCTTGCGGGGTCAGATACGCAGTATTTT.

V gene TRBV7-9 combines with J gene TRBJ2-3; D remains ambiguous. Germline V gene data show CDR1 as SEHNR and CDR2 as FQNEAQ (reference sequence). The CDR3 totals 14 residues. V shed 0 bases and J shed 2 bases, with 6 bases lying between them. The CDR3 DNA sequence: TGTGCCAGCAGCTTAGCACAGATCACAGATACGCAGTATTTT. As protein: CASSLAQITDTQYF.

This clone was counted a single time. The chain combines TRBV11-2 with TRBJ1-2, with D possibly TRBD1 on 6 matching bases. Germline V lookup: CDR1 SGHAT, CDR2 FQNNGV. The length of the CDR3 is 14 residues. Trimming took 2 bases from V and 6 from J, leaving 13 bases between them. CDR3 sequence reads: CASSLIRGFDGYTF. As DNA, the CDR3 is TGTGCCAGCAGCTTAATCAGGGGTTTTGATGGCTACACCTTC. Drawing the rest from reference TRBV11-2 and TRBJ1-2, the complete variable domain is EAGVAQSPRYKIIEKRQSVAFWCNPISGHATLYWYQQILGQGPKLLIQFQNNGVVDDSQLPKDRFSAERLKGVDSTLKIQPAKLEDSAVYLCASSLIRGFDGYTFGSGTRLTVV.

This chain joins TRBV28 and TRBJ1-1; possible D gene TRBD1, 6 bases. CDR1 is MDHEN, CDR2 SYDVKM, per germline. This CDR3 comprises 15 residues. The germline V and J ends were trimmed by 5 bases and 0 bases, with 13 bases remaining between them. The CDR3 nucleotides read TGTGCCAGCAGTAGACAGGCCAACATGAACACTGAAGCTTTCTTT. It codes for CASSRQANMNTEAFF. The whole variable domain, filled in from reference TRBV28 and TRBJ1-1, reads DVKVTQSSRYLVKRTGEKVFLECVQDMDHENMFWYRQDPGLGLRLIYFSYDVKMKEKGDIPEGYSVSREKKERFSLILESASTNQTSMYLCASSRQANMNTEAFFGQGTRLTVV.

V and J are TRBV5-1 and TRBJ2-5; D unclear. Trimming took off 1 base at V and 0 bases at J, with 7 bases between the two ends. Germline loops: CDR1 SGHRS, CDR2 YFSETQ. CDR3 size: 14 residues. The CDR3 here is CASSLLRNQETQYF. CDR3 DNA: TGCGCCAGCAGCTTGTTGCGGAACCAAGAGACCCAGTACTTC.

The CDR3 protein is CASSPGGGTDTQYF. The CDR3 DNA reads as TGTGCCAGCAGTCCTGGCGGGGGCACAGATACGCAGTATTTT. The rearrangement uses TRBV2 and TRBJ2-3, with D possibly matching TRBD2 (6 bases). The V end was cut by 5 bases, the J end by 1 base, with 10 bases between. Germline values: CDR1 SNHLY, CDR2 FYNNEI. CDR3 size: 14 residues. The variable domain in full, with the rest retrieved from reference TRBV2 and TRBJ2-3, is EPEVTQTPSHQVTQMGQEVILRCVPISNHLYFYWYRQILGQKVEFLVSFYNNEISEKSEIFDDQFSVERPDGSNFTLKIRSTKLEDSAMYFCASSPGGGTDTQYFGPGTRLTVL.